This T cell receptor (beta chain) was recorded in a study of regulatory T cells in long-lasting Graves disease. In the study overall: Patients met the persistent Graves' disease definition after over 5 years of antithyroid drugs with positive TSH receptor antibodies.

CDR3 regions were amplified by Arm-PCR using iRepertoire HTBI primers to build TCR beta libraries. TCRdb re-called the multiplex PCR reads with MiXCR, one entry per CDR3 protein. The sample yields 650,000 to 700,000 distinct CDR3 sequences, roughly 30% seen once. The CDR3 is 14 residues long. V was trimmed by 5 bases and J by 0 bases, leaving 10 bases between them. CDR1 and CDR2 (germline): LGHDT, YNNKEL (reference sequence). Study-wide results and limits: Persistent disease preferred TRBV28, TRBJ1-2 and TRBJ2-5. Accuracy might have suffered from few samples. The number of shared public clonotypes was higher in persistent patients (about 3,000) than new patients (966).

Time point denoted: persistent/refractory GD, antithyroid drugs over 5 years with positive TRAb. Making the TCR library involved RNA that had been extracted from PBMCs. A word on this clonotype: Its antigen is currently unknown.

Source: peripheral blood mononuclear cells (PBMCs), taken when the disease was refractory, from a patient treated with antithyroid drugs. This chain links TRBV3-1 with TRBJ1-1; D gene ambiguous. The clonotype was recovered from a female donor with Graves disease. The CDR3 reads CASSVGVVNTEAFF. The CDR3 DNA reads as TGTGCCAGCAGCGTCGGGGTGGTGAACACTGAAGCTTTCTTT.